These 29 T cell receptor beta chains came from one sample sequenced in a study of cytomegalovirus exposure and HLA in healthy donors. The PCR ran on 60 Vbeta and 13 Jbeta primers. Some clones are missing from TCRdb's copy, which holds only in-frame ones; the method was immunoSEQ multiplex PCR. Here the sample spans 25,000 to 35,000 clones, about 65% being singletons. Sequences were obtained from PBMCs. These receptor sequences come from a man aged 50-59 years in good health and CMV-seropositive.

As concerns this clone: Other DNA sequences of this sample code for an identical CDR3. V and J are TRBV7-2 and TRBJ2-7; D may be TRBD1 (5 bases). Germline V gene sequence: CDR1 SGHTA, CDR2 FQGNSA. CDR3 length: 14 amino acids. Trimming cost V 5 bases and J 1 base, with 12 bases left between them. The CDR3 spells CASSPQGSSYEQYF. Here the CDR3 DNA reads TGTGCCAGCAGCCCCCAGGGTTCGTCCTACGAGCAGTACTTC.

This clone was detected a few times. The rearrangement uses TRBV7-9 and TRBJ2-1; TRBD1 matches at 9 bases. Losses at the gene ends were 8 bases for V and 7 bases for J; bases not matched to a gene: 12. CDR3 length: 15 residues. Germline CDR1 is SEHNR and CDR2 is FQNEAQ (reference sequence). CDR3 amino acids: CASLLYRDRVNEQFF. CDR3 bases: TGTGCCAGCCTCTTGTACCGGGACAGGGTTAATGAGCAGTTCTTC.

This clone has only a few counts. This chain joins TRBV7-6 and TRBJ2-7; TRBD1 aligns across 8 bases. Trimming cost V 1 base and J 3 bases; bases outside gene matches: 11. In germline, CDR1 is SGHVS, CDR2 FNYEAQ. The CDR3 is 17 residues long. For the CDR3, the DNA is TGTGCCAGCAGCTTAGGAGGTCAGGACAGGGTAATCTACGAGCAGTACTTC. The encoded protein is CASSLGGQDRVIYEQYF.

The chain uses TRBV2 and TRBJ1-1, with D hard to call. The germline gives CDR1 SNHLY, CDR2 FYNNEI. V dropped 6 bases and J dropped 1 base, with 12 bases sitting between them. The CDR3 is 14 amino acids. CDR3: CASSDIYKNTEAFF. CDR3 DNA: TGTGCCAGCAGCGACATATACAAGAACACTGAAGCTTTCTTT.

This chain links TRBV28 with TRBJ1-2; TRBD1 matches at 8 bases. The germline V gene encodes CDR1 MDHEN and CDR2 SYDVKM. The junction had 11 bases not matched to a gene; V was cut back by 5 bases and J by 6 bases. The CDR3 is 15 residues long. CDR3 protein: CASSANRQGRDGYTF. The CDR3 DNA follows: TGTGCCAGCAGTGCCAACCGACAGGGGAGGGATGGCTACACCTTC.

The chain uses TRBV5-4 and TRBJ2-1; D unresolved. Per germline, CDR1 SGHNT and CDR2 YYREEE (reference sequence). The V and J ends lost 1 base and 9 bases respectively, with 5 bases between them. The CDR3 loop spans 11 amino acids. The CDR3 sequence is CASSLLAEQFF. Here the CDR3 DNA reads TGTGCCAGCAGCTTGCTGGCTGAGCAGTTCTTC.

This chain joins TRBV7-3 and TRBJ2-7; TRBD2 is a possible D gene (7 bases). CDR1 is SGHTA, CDR2 FQGTGA, per germline. V was cut by 5 bases and J by 6 bases, with 14 bases left in between. The CDR3 runs to 13 residues. CDR3 amino acids: CASSPSGGGEQYF. CDR3 nucleotides: TGTGCCAGCAGCCCCTCGGGGGGCGGCGAGCAGTACTTC.

Worth noting for this clone: The junction shows a germline mismatch at one end, possibly a read error. V usage is TRBV28 and J usage is TRBJ2-7, with a weak D call TRBD2 (6 bases). CDR1 is MDHEN, CDR2 SYDVKM, per germline. This CDR3 region has 14 residues. CDR3 loop: CASSLGGNPYERYF. CDR3 nucleotides: TGTGCCAGCAGTTTAGGAGGGAATCCCTACGAGCGGTACTTC.

The genes are TRBV5-1 and TRBJ2-7, with a possible D match to TRBD1 (5 bases). Trimming stripped 4 bases from V and 7 bases from J, with 18 bases between. The CDR3 covers 14 residues. From germline, CDR1 is SGHRS and CDR2 YFSETQ. CDR3 nucleotides: TGCGCCAGCAGCCTTCAGGGAAACAACGAGGAGCAGTACTTC. Translating it yields CASSLQGNNEEQYF.

This chain links TRBV5-1 with TRBJ2-3, with D tentatively TRBD2 (6 bases). Germline lookup yields CDR1 SGHRS and CDR2 YFSETQ. Trimming took 5 bases from V and 7 from J, leaving 17 bases between them. The CDR3 is 14 amino acids. CDR3 loop: CASREGTNGHTQYF. Written as DNA, the CDR3 is TGCGCCAGCAGGGAGGGAACAAATGGGCATACGCAGTATTTT.

V is TRBV28 and J is TRBJ1-5; 10 nucleotides match TRBD1. CDR1 is MDHEN, CDR2 SYDVKM, per germline. The V segment lost 3 bases and the J segment 7 bases; nucleotides outside the gene matches: 9. The CDR3 has 16 residues. The chain's CDR3 is CASSFRQGAIGQPQHF. The DNA for the CDR3 is TGTGCCAGCAGTTTTAGACAGGGGGCGATTGGGCAGCCCCAGCATTTT.

This clone was observed a handful of times. The genes are TRBV27 and TRBJ2-7; 13 bases are shared with TRBD2. Trimming took 5 bases from V and 4 from J; bases not matched to a gene: 11. The CDR3 is 17 residues long. Per the germline V gene, CDR1 is MNHEY and CDR2 is SMNVEV (reference sequence). The CDR3 DNA sequence: TGTGCCAGCAGTCCCCTCGGACTAGCGGGAGACGAGTACGAGCAGTACTTC. Translation: CASSPLGLAGDEYEQYF.

This clone was detected only once. The rearrangement links TRBV5-1 to TRBJ2-2; D is perhaps TRBD2 (5 bases). The germline CDR1 and CDR2 sequences are SGHRS and YFSETQ. V was pared by 2 bases and J by 5 bases, with 13 bases between. The CDR3 extends over 15 amino acids. The CDR3 is CASSFEAGGTGELFF. CDR3 in DNA: TGCGCCAGCAGCTTCGAGGCTGGCGGGACCGGGGAGCTGTTTTTT.

The chain is built from TRBV5-4 and TRBJ2-5, with D possibly matching TRBD2 (6 bases). V was trimmed by 2 bases and J by 7 bases, leaving 15 bases between them. Germline V gene data show CDR1 as SGHNT and CDR2 as YYREEE (reference sequence). This CDR3 is built from 14 residues. The CDR3: CASSFGDRRGTQYF. For the CDR3, the DNA is TGTGCCAGCAGCTTCGGGGACCGGAGGGGGACCCAGTACTTC.

This clone was seen a handful of times. The chain carries TRBV7-2 and TRBJ2-3, with 9 bases that match TRBD2. V trimming: 5 bases; J trimming: 2 bases; junction bases outside the gene matches: 2. The CDR3 spans 14 residues. Germline V CDR1 and CDR2: SGHTA, FQGNSA. The CDR3 coding sequence is TGTGCCAGCAGCCGCGGGAGGGCCACAGATACGCAGTATTTT. Amino acids: CASSRGRATDTQYF.

Here the CDR3 DNA reads TGTGCCAGTAGTATCCGTGGGGCCAACGTCCTGACTTTC. Its protein is CASSIRGANVLTF. V usage is TRBV19 and J usage is TRBJ2-6; D uncertain. This CDR3 is 13 amino acids long. V shed 3 bases and J shed 3 bases, with 3 bases lying between them. The germline CDR1 and CDR2 sequences are LNHDA and SQIVND (reference sequence).

The V and J genes are TRBV2 and TRBJ2-7; 7 bases line up with TRBD2. This CDR3 spans 12 amino acids. The V segment lost 8 bases and the J segment 0 bases; nucleotides outside the gene matches: 1. The germline V gene has CDR1 SNHLY and CDR2 FYNNEI. The CDR3 sequence: CASGRGSYEQYF. Written as DNA, the CDR3 is TGTGCCAGCGGGAGGGGCTCCTACGAGCAGTACTTC.

A few counts support this clone. The chain is built from TRBV27 and TRBJ2-3; D is uncertain. V was shortened by 6 bases and J by 0 bases, with 10 bases between the two germline ends. Germline V lookup: CDR1 MNHEY, CDR2 SMNVEV (reference sequence). The CDR3 loop spans 14 amino acids. The CDR3 loop is CASSPVASTDTQYF. The DNA for the CDR3 is TGTGCCAGCAGCCCAGTGGCTAGCACAGATACGCAGTATTTT.

V and J are TRBV29-1 and TRBJ1-1; the match to TRBD1 covers 7 bases. This CDR3 has 13 residues. After removal of 6 bases from V and 1 base from J, the junction contained 5 bases not matched to a gene. CDR1 SQVTM and CDR2 ANQGSEA come from the germline V gene. CDR3 coding DNA: TGCAGCGTCCTGACAGGGCGGAACACTGAAGCTTTCTTT. It is translated as CSVLTGRNTEAFF.

This chain joins TRBV4-1 and TRBJ1-2, with 9 nucleotides matching TRBD1. CDR1 MGHRA and CDR2 YSYEKL come from the germline V gene. The V gene end was trimmed by 1 base and the J gene end by 5 bases; junction bases not matched to a gene: 8. This CDR3 contains 16 residues. In nucleotides, the CDR3 is TGCGCCAGCAGCCAAGGTTTGGACAGGGGACTATATGGCTACACCTTC. Amino acid sequence: CASSQGLDRGLYGYTF.

The J gene is TRBJ2-5, the V gene TRBV7-8; a possible D gene is TRBD1 (6 bases). The CDR3 extends over 14 amino acids. CDR1 is SGHVS, CDR2 FQNEAQ, per germline. The V gene lost 5 bases and the J gene lost 2 bases, with 12 bases spanning the gap. This chain's CDR3 is CASSLRDKQETQYF. The CDR3 DNA reads TGTGCCAGCAGCCTCCGGGACAAACAAGAGACCCAGTACTTC.

The V gene is TRBV11-3, the J gene TRBJ2-3; weak D call: TRBD2 (5 bases). V was shortened by 1 base and J by 4 bases, with 6 bases between the two germline ends. CDR3 length equals 13 residues. CDR1 is SGHNT, CDR2 YENEEA, per germline. The DNA for the CDR3 is TGTGCCAGCAGCTTAGGGGGAGCAGATACGCAGTATTTT. Translation: CASSLGGADTQYF.

This chain uses TRBV9 with TRBJ2-1, with D unclear. V lost 0 bases and J lost 3, with 4 bases in between. Germline values: CDR1 SGDLS, CDR2 YYNGEE. This CDR3 is built from 13 residues. In DNA, the CDR3 is TGTGCCAGCAGCGTAGGCAGCTACAATGAGCAGTTCTTC. Translation gives CASSVGSYNEQFF. The full variable domain, its missing parts supplied by reference TRBV9 and TRBJ2-1, is DSGVTQTPKHLITATGQRVTLRCSPRSGDLSVYWYQQSLDQGLQFLIQYYNGEERAKGNILERFSAQQFPDLHSELNLSSLELGDSALYFCASSVGSYNEQFFGPGTRLTVL.

The CDR3 DNA is TGCAGCGTTTTTTCAGGTCAAGAGACCCAGTACTTC. This gives the protein CSVFSGQETQYF. This rearrangement joins TRBV29-1 to TRBJ2-5, with no clear D. Germline CDR1 SQVTM, CDR2 ANQGSEA. V was clipped by 5 bases and J by 2 bases, with 9 bases between them. This CDR3 contains 12 residues.

The CDR3 reads CASSRQGYQETQYF. The CDR3 region has the DNA TGTGCCAGCAGCCGACAGGGCTACCAAGAGACCCAGTACTTC. This chain uses TRBV11-3 with TRBJ2-5; TRBD1 agrees at 7 bases. Germline values: CDR1 SGHNT, CDR2 YENEEA. The junction had 3 bases not matched to a gene; V was cut back by 5 bases and J by 0 bases. The CDR3 extends over 14 amino acids. Full variable domain (outside the CDR3, taken from reference TRBV11-3 and TRBJ2-5): EAGVVQSPRYKIIEKKQPVAFWCNPISGHNTLYWYLQNLGQGPELLIRYENEEAVDDSQLPKDRFSAERLKGVDSTLKIQPAELGDSAVYLCASSRQGYQETQYFGPGTRLLVL.

The CDR3: CASSLASSGGLETQYF. In DNA form, the CDR3 reads TGTGCCAGCAGCTTAGCCTCTAGCGGGGGGTTGGAGACCCAGTACTTC. The chain combines TRBV7-2 with TRBJ2-5; 11 nucleotides agree with TRBD2. The CDR3 is 16 residues long. J was trimmed by 5 bases and V by 0 bases; bases with no gene match: 5. Germline CDR1 is SGHTA and CDR2 is FQGNSA.

For the CDR3, the DNA is TGTGCCAGCAGCTTCGGGGACAGGGTGCGGGGGAACACCATATATTTT. It codes for CASSFGDRVRGNTIYF. The gene calls are TRBV7-2 and TRBJ1-3; TRBD1 matches at 9 bases. Germline V gene sequence: CDR1 SGHTA, CDR2 FQGNSA. The CDR3 covers 16 residues. The junction had 10 bases not matched to a gene; V was cut back by 3 bases and J by 7 bases.

This chain's CDR3 is CASFDGRSGANVLTF. The CDR3 DNA reads TGTGCCAGCTTTGACGGGAGATCTGGGGCCAACGTCCTGACTTTC. This rearrangement joins TRBV6-1 to TRBJ2-6, with D maybe TRBD2 (6 bases). This CDR3 comprises 15 residues. The V end lost 8 bases, the J end lost 1 base, and 12 bases lay between the germline ends. The germline V gene encodes CDR1 MNHNS and CDR2 SASEGT.

The chain joins TRBV6-5 to TRBJ2-5, with TRBD2 matching over 9 bases. This CDR3 comprises 16 residues. V shed 4 bases, J shed 5 bases, and the junction held 11 bases outside the gene matches. Germline CDR1 MNHEY, CDR2 SVGAGI. The CDR3 DNA sequence: TGTGCCAGCAGTTCCGCGGGAGGGGGAAGTGTGGAGACCCAGTACTTC. Residues: CASSSAGGGSVETQYF.